These T cell receptor beta chains were read from a single sample in a study of CD8 T cells in Susac syndrome. TCRdb reprocessed the immunoSEQ multiplex PCR reads via MiXCR and lists one record per CDR3 protein. The sample shows some 160,000 distinct CDR3 sequences, around 94% of them seen only once. Sequencing used CD4+ T cells from PBMCs. The receptors were gathered from a human donor with Susac syndrome. Each CDR3 is given with its conserved first and last residue. Fields, in order: V gene, J gene, CDR3 protein.

V: TRBV30
J: TRBJ2-3
CDR3: CAWSQRGGRGDTQYF

V: TRBV25-1
J: TRBJ1-1
CDR3: CASSEYGEAFF

V: TRBV15
J: TRBJ1-4
CDR3: CATSRVRTGGSTNEKLFF

V: TRBV7-2
J: TRBJ1-6
CDR3: CASSLRMDSPLHF

V: TRBV30
J: TRBJ1-5
CDR3: CAWSITGAGQPQHF

V: TRBV5-4
J: TRBJ2-7
CDR3: CASSPQTGRNEQYF

V: TRBV4-1
J: TRBJ2-5
CDR3: CASSQRQGQETQYF

V: TRBV29-1
J: TRBJ2-4
CDR3: CSVEGWQAKNIQYF

V: TRBV5-4
J: TRBJ2-7
CDR3: CASSANREGLYEQYF

V: TRBV5-6
J: TRBJ2-2
CDR3: CASSRDRAGELFF

V: TRBV4-2
J: TRBJ2-1
CDR3: CASSQDGTSGYNEQFF

V: TRBV11-2
J: TRBJ2-2
CDR3: CASSLNGDLTGELFF

V: TRBV18
J: TRBJ2-1
CDR3: CASSLDRGRGEQFF

V: TRBV7-2
J: TRBJ2-3
CDR3: CASSDPSGGAPDTQYF

V: TRBV10-2
J: TRBJ2-2
CDR3: CASSPTAARELFF

V: TRBV7-3
J: TRBJ2-7
CDR3: CASSPRGSGGVGEQYF

V: TRBV7-8
J: TRBJ1-2
CDR3: CASSSTGGSDHGYTF

V: TRBV28
J: TRBJ2-7
CDR3: CASAFGHPAVPTRIQGGYEQYF

V: TRBV10-3
J: TRBJ2-7
CDR3: CAISDRGASTYEQYF

V: TRBV6-1
J: TRBJ2-7
CDR3: CASSTGTSVYEQYF

V: TRBV15
J: TRBJ2-6
CDR3: CATSRDRYSGANVLTF

V: TRBV5-4
J: TRBJ2-1
CDR3: CASSQTSGGAYEQFF

V: TRBV7-2
J: TRBJ2-1
CDR3: CASSPTRVSYNEQFF

V: TRBV29-1
J: TRBJ2-7
CDR3: CSVAPTGGYEQYF

V: TRBV3-1
J: TRBJ1-1
CDR3: CASSQRGYTEAFF

V: TRBV20-1
J: TRBJ2-7
CDR3: CSARDRVVSYEQYF

V: TRBV5-1
J: TRBJ1-1
CDR3: CASSLNPANTEAFF

V: TRBV20-1
J: TRBJ1-5
CDR3: CSASTDFYSNQPQHF

V: TRBV7-9
J: TRBJ2-2
CDR3: CASSHPRAWTGRSGELFF

V: TRBV20-1
J: TRBJ1-1
CDR3: CSARQGGGDTEAFF

V: TRBV20-1
J: TRBJ2-5
CDR3: CSARGQPGETQYF

V: TRBV15
J: TRBJ1-4
CDR3: CATSRDLGWDEKLFF

V: TRBV3-1
J: TRBJ2-7
CDR3: CASSHSPTEQYF

V: TRBV29-1
J: TRBJ1-2
CDR3: CSVEKVSAGTTQPNYGYTF

V: TRBV7-6
J: TRBJ2-7
CDR3: CASSLSPGLAGGTYEQYF

V: TRBV7-3
J: TRBJ2-5
CDR3: CASSLQRQGGETQYF

V: TRBV4-2
J: TRBJ2-5
CDR3: CASSQGFGGGYQETQYF

V: TRBV5-1
J: TRBJ2-1
CDR3: CASSHGGGGPSNEQFF

V: TRBV15
J: TRBJ2-1
CDR3: CATSGGSFSRYNEQFF